The present T cell receptor (beta chain) was sequenced within a study of blood T cell repertoires in COVID-19. Method: immunoSEQ multiplex PCR; TCRdb's copy keeps in-frame clones and lacks some. The repertoire holds about 220,000 clones, roughly nine tenths seen once, with approximately 3.5% in the top ten. CDR3 size: 15 residues. J gave up 6 bases and V 4 bases, and 6 bases lay outside the gene matches. Germline V gene data show CDR1 as MNHEY and CDR2 as SVGEGT. The J gene is TRBJ1-2, the V gene TRBV6-2 or TRBV6-3; 12 bases are shared with TRBD1. The TCR comes from a woman aged 18-29 years in a cohort exposed to, infected with or recovered from COVID-19 (not recorded which). Sample: PBMCs or T cells enriched from blood (not recorded which). In nucleotides, the CDR3 is TGTGCCAGCAGTTTCATGGGACAGGGGGCGGATGGCTACACCTTC. Amino acids: CASSFMGQGADGYTF.